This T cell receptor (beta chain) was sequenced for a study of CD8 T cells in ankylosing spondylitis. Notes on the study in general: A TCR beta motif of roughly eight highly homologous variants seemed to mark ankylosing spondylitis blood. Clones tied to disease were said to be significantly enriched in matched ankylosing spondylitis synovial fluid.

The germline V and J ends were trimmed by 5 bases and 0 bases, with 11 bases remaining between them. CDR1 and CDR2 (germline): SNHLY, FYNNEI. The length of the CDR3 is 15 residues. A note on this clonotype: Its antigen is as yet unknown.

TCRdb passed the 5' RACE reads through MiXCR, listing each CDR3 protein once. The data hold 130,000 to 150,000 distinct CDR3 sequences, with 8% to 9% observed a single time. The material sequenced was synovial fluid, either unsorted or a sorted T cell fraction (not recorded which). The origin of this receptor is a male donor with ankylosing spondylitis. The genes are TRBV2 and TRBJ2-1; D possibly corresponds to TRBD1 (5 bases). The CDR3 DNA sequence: TGTGCCAGCAGTTTACAGGTCCTCTCCTACAATGAGCAGTTCTTC. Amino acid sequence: CASSLQVLSYNEQFF.